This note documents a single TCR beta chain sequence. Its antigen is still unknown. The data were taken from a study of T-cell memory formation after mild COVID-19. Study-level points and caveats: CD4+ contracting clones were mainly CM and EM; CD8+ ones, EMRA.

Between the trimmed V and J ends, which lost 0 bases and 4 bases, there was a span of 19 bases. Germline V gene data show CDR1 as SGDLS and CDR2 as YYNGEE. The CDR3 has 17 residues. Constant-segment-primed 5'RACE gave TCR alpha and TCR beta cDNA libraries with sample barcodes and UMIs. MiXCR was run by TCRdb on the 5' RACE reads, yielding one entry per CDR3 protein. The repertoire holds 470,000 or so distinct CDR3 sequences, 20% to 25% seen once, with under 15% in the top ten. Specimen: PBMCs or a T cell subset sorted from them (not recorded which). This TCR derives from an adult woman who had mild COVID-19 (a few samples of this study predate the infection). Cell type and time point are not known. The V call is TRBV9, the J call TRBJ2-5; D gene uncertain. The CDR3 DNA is TGTGCCAGCAGCGTAGAATCTTACCCCACCGGGCGAGAGACCCAGTACTTC. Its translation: CASSVESYPTGRETQYF. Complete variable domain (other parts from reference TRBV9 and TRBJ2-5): DSGVTQTPKHLITATGQRVTLRCSPRSGDLSVYWYQQSLDQGLQFLIQYYNGEERAKGNILERFSAQQFPDLHSELNLSSLELGDSALYFCASSVESYPTGRETQYFGPGTRLLVL.